This passage covers 27 T cell receptor beta chains from one sample sequenced in a study of CD8 T cells in Susac syndrome. RNA in amounts of roughly 0.45 to 1 ug was reverse transcribed with random hexamers. TCRdb itself ran the immunoSEQ multiplex PCR reads through MiXCR, one entry per CDR3 protein. This table holds 130,000 or so distinct CDR3 sequences, 96% found once. The sample consisted of CD4+ T cells from PBMCs. These receptors were taken from a human donor with Susac syndrome.

The chain links TRBV5-4 to TRBJ2-2, with 9 bases matching TRBD2. Trimming cost V 1 base and J 6 bases; bases outside gene matches: 4. CDR1 and CDR2 (germline): SGHNT, YYREEE (reference sequence). There are 15 residues in the CDR3. The CDR3 spells CASSLIAGAAGELFF. Written as DNA, the CDR3 is TGTGCCAGCAGCTTGATAGCGGGAGCCGCCGGGGAGCTGTTTTTT.

The V gene is TRBV20-1, the J gene TRBJ1-2; D remains ambiguous. V lost 0 bases, J lost 0 bases, and 14 bases lay in between. Looked up from germline, CDR1 is DFQATT and CDR2 is SNEGSKA (reference sequence). This CDR3 is built from 16 residues. CDR3 nucleotides: TGCAGTGCTAGAGATGGAGCTACGCAGGCTAACTATGGCTACACCTTC. Encoded protein: CSARDGATQANYGYTF.

The chain has TRBV29-1 and TRBJ2-5; maybe TRBD2 (6 bases). The CDR3 totals 11 residues. V was trimmed by 6 bases and J by 2 bases, leaving 7 bases between them. CDR1 is SQVTM and CDR2 is ANQGSEA in the germline V gene. Here the CDR3 DNA reads TGCAGCGTGGAGGGGCAAGAGACCCAGTACTTC. Protein: CSVEGQETQYF. The whole variable domain, filled in from reference TRBV29-1 and TRBJ2-5, reads SAVISQKPSRDICQRGTSLTIQCQVDSQVTMMFWYRQQPGQSLTLIATANQGSEATYESGFVIDKFPISRPNLTFSTLTVSNMSPEDSSIYLCSVEGQETQYFGPGTRLLVL.

This clonotype was observed a few times. The chain joins TRBV2 to TRBJ2-7, with D perhaps matching TRBD2 (6 bases). Trimming removed 4 bases from V and 1 base from J, with 14 bases in between. Per the germline V gene, CDR1 is SNHLY and CDR2 is FYNNEI. CDR3 size: 15 residues. For the CDR3, the DNA is TGTGCCAGCAGTGTTGAGTCGGGAGCATCCTACGAGCAGTACTTC. This encodes CASSVESGASYEQYF.

This clonotype was recorded once. The J gene is TRBJ2-1, the V gene TRBV4-2; D ambiguous. Germline lookup yields CDR1 LGHNA and CDR2 YNFKEQ. V was trimmed by 5 bases and J by 9 bases, leaving 17 bases between them. The length of the CDR3 is 14 residues. CDR3 sequence (DNA): TGTGCCAGCAGCAACTCTAGGGATTTTGGTGAGCAGTTCTTC. Translating gives CASSNSRDFGEQFF.

V and J are TRBV20-1 and TRBJ1-2; maybe TRBD1 (6 bases). The CDR3 extends over 15 amino acids. Trimming removed 5 bases at V and 4 bases at J, with 20 bases between. Per germline, CDR1 DFQATT and CDR2 SNEGSKA (reference sequence). CDR3 DNA: TGCAGTGCTTACCCTGGGGGGGCTCTTCTCTATGGCTACACCTTC. Amino acids: CSAYPGGALLYGYTF.

The chain combines TRBV9 with TRBJ2-3, with a possible D match to TRBD2 (6 bases). Per germline, CDR1 SGDLS and CDR2 YYNGEE. Trimming removed 0 bases from V and 3 bases from J, with 8 bases in between. The CDR3 covers 14 residues. CDR3 DNA sequence: TGTGCCAGCAGCGTAGGACTAGGAACAGATACGCAGTATTTT. Translating gives CASSVGLGTDTQYF.

The V call is TRBV11-2, the J call TRBJ2-1, with D unclear. Trimming cost V 5 bases and J 0 bases, with 11 bases left between them. This CDR3 is 15 amino acids long. The germline V gene encodes CDR1 SGHAT and CDR2 FQNNGV. In DNA form, the CDR3 reads TGTGCCAGCAGCCTCGCACAGAGCTCCTACAATGAGCAGTTCTTC. Translated: CASSLAQSSYNEQFF.

V gene TRBV10-3 combines with J gene TRBJ1-5; D is uncertain. The ends were cut back, 2 bases at V and 3 bases at J, with 11 bases in the middle. The CDR3 runs to 15 residues. From germline, CDR1 is ENHRY and CDR2 SYGVKD. The CDR3 bases are TGTGCCATCAGTGAGAGGCCCGGAGACAATCAGCCCCAGCATTTT. This sequence encodes CAISERPGDNQPQHF.

The chain links TRBV4-2 to TRBJ1-5, with TRBD1 as a possible D gene (5 bases). Trimming left V 0 bases short and J 6 bases short, with 9 bases between. The CDR3 has 14 residues. Germline assignment: CDR1 LGHNA and CDR2 YNFKEQ. CDR3 residues: CASSQDSGLQPQHF. For the CDR3, the DNA is TGTGCCAGCAGCCAAGATTCGGGACTTCAGCCCCAGCATTTT.

The chain has TRBV20-1 and TRBJ2-3; D unclear. Germline values: CDR1 DFQATT, CDR2 SNEGSKA (reference sequence). This CDR3 spans 12 amino acids. Trimming cost V 5 bases and J 4 bases, with 10 bases left between them. In DNA form, the CDR3 reads TGCAGTGCTTTGCTAGAGGCAGATACGCAGTATTTT. Encoded protein: CSALLEADTQYF.

V usage is TRBV29-1 and J usage is TRBJ1-1, with D possibly being TRBD1 (5 bases). Trimming pared 6 bases from V and 8 bases from J, leaving 22 bases between. The CDR3 extends over 14 amino acids. Germline V gives CDR1 SQVTM, CDR2 ANQGSEA. The CDR3 coding sequence is TGCAGCGTCCCCCTCTTGAGGGGTGAGGGAGAAGCTTTCTTT. Protein product: CSVPLLRGEGEAFF.

The chain couples TRBV6-1 to TRBJ2-1; TRBD1 is a possible D gene (5 bases). The CDR3 is made up of 14 amino acids. Trimming removed 3 bases at V and 14 bases at J, with 20 bases between. Germline loops: CDR1 MNHNS, CDR2 SASEGT. The CDR3 region is CASSEAQTVRLEFF. DNA for the CDR3: TGTGCCAGCAGTGAGGCGCAGACAGTCCGTTTGGAGTTCTTC.

This chain joins TRBV20-1 and TRBJ2-2; 9 nucleotides align to TRBD2. The CDR3 length is 15 residues. Germline assignment: CDR1 DFQATT and CDR2 SNEGSKA (reference sequence). The V gene end was trimmed by 6 bases and the J gene end by 4 bases; junction bases not matched to a gene: 9. In DNA form, the CDR3 reads TGCAGTGCAAGAAGAGGAGCGGGGGGCACCGGGGAGCTGTTTTTT. Protein sequence: CSARRGAGGTGELFF.

The chain has TRBV20-1 and TRBJ1-2; D unclear. This CDR3 has 12 residues. Looked up from germline, CDR1 is DFQATT and CDR2 is SNEGSKA (reference sequence). The V end lost 3 bases, the J end lost 4 bases, and 9 bases lay between the germline ends. CDR3 loop: CSASPLFYGYTF. CDR3 DNA: TGCAGTGCTAGTCCCTTATTCTATGGCTACACCTTC.

The rearrangement joins TRBV30 to TRBJ2-5, with D possibly TRBD1 on 6 matching bases. Germline lookup yields CDR1 GTSNPN and CDR2 SVGIG (reference sequence). The CDR3 sequence is 11 residues long. Trimming removed 2 bases from V and 5 bases from J, with 6 bases in between. The DNA of the CDR3 is TGTGCCTGGAGTCAGGGGGAGACCCAGTACTTC. This sequence encodes CAWSQGETQYF.

The rearrangement joins TRBV6-2 or TRBV6-3 to TRBJ2-7; D gene unclear. Germline V lookup: CDR1 MNHEY, CDR2 SVGEGT. V lost 7 bases and J 1 base, leaving 17 bases between the germline ends. CDR3 length: 15 amino acids. DNA of the CDR3: TGTGCCAGCACCCCCCTCCGGTCAACTTCCTACGAGCAGTACTTC. Translated: CASTPLRSTSYEQYF.

The chain is built from TRBV29-1 and TRBJ1-1, with 8 bases that match TRBD1. V lost 8 bases, J lost 6 bases, and 11 bases stayed unmatched. Germline CDR1 is SQVTM and CDR2 is ANQGSEA. CDR3 length: 13 amino acids. The CDR3 nucleotides read TGCAGCCACAACGACAGGGGAGGCGCTGAAGCTTTCTTT. Protein product: CSHNDRGGAEAFF.

This rearrangement joins TRBV2 to TRBJ2-3; D is uncertain. V was cut by 1 base and J by 2 bases, with 13 bases left in between. This CDR3 is 16 amino acids long. The germline CDR1 and CDR2 sequences are SNHLY and FYNNEI. The CDR3 DNA sequence: TGTGCCAGCAGTGAAGACAGTGAACGAGCCACAGATACGCAGTATTTT. It codes for CASSEDSERATDTQYF.

This chain connects TRBV15 to TRBJ2-1; D gene ambiguous. Per germline, CDR1 LNHNV and CDR2 YYDKDF (reference sequence). The ends were cut back, 4 bases at V and 8 bases at J, with 18 bases in the middle. The CDR3 covers 15 residues. CDR3 bases: TGTGCCACCAGCAAGACAACCGACGGAGTTTATGAGCAGTTCTTC. Translation gives CATSKTTDGVYEQFF.

J is TRBJ1-2 and V is TRBV9, with 10 nucleotides matching TRBD1. Looked up from germline, CDR1 is SGDLS and CDR2 is YYNGEE. The CDR3 runs to 14 residues. V trimming: 3 bases; J trimming: 3 bases; junction bases outside the gene matches: 2. CDR3 loop: CASSAGTGDYGYTF. DNA of the CDR3: TGTGCCAGCAGCGCCGGGACAGGGGACTATGGCTACACCTTC.

This sequence joins TRBV11-1 and TRBJ2-5, with 8 nucleotides matching TRBD1. Germline CDR1 and CDR2: SGHAT and FQDESV (reference sequence). The junction had 6 bases not matched to a gene; V was cut back by 1 base and J by 5 bases. There are 15 residues in the CDR3. The CDR3 here is CASSLVTGDGETQYF. The CDR3, as DNA: TGTGCCAGCAGCTTAGTGACAGGGGATGGTGAGACCCAGTACTTC.

This chain joins TRBV30 and TRBJ2-1; perhaps TRBD2 as D (6 bases). Germline values: CDR1 GTSNPN, CDR2 SVGIG (reference sequence). The V and J ends lost 5 bases and 1 base respectively, with 15 bases between them. The CDR3 runs 15 residues. The chain's CDR3 is CAWGGRPRSYNEQFF. CDR3 sequence (DNA): TGTGCCTGGGGAGGGCGTCCCAGGTCCTACAATGAGCAGTTCTTC.

The chain recombines TRBV12-3 or TRBV12-4 with TRBJ2-5, with 9 bases fitting TRBD1. Trimming cost V 0 bases and J 1 base; bases outside gene matches: 3. The CDR3 has 16 amino acids. CDR3 nucleotides: TGTGCCAGCAGTTTAGCGCTGGGACAGGGCCAAGAGACCCAGTACTTC. This codes for CASSLALGQGQETQYF.

The chain has TRBV7-2 and TRBJ2-7; no reliable D call. Germline CDR1 and CDR2: SGHTA and FQGNSA. This CDR3 is built from 13 residues. V gave up 0 bases and J gave up 0 bases, with 3 bases separating them. The chain's CDR3 is CASSLATSYEQYF. The CDR3 DNA sequence: TGTGCCAGCAGCTTAGCGACCTCCTACGAGCAGTACTTC.

V and J are TRBV12-3 or TRBV12-4 and TRBJ2-1; D gene uncertain. The CDR3 length is 14 residues. V gave up 1 base and J gave up 0 bases, with 4 bases separating them. The CDR3 bases are TGTGCCAGCAGTTTAGGAAACTCCTACAATGAGCAGTTCTTC. It is translated as CASSLGNSYNEQFF.

The gene calls are TRBV20-1 and TRBJ2-5, with D perhaps matching TRBD1 or TRBD2 (5 bases each). V was clipped by 0 bases and J by 4 bases, with 12 bases between them. There are 14 residues in the CDR3. The germline V gene encodes CDR1 DFQATT and CDR2 SNEGSKA (reference sequence). In DNA form, the CDR3 reads TGCAGTGCTAGAGATCAAAAGGGACCAGAGACCCAGTACTTC. Residues: CSARDQKGPETQYF.